These 29 T cell receptor beta chains came from one sample sequenced in a study of cytomegalovirus exposure and HLA in healthy donors. The primer mix had 60 Vbeta and 13 Jbeta primers. Data came from immunoSEQ multiplex PCR; TCRdb stores just in-frame clones and leaves some out. Of about 210,000 clones detected, around 79% appear once; the ten largest clones hold about 2%. Sequencing was carried out using PBMCs. These receptors all stem from a male donor in good health and CMV-seronegative.

V usage is TRBV5-1 and J usage is TRBJ2-7; 9 nucleotides match TRBD1. This CDR3 is 16 amino acids long. V shed 3 bases, J shed 2 bases, and the junction held 9 bases outside the gene matches. Germline CDR1 is SGHRS and CDR2 is YFSETQ. CDR3 DNA: TGCGCCAGCAGCTCCGGGACAGGGAGGGTCACCTACGAGCAGTACTTC. Translation gives CASSSGTGRVTYEQYF.

The genes are TRBV7-2 and TRBJ1-5; a possible D gene is TRBD1 (6 bases). Trimming took off 8 bases at V and 1 base at J, with 18 bases between the two ends. The CDR3 runs to 16 residues. Germline lookup yields CDR1 SGHTA and CDR2 FQGNSA. The CDR3 region has the DNA TGTGCCAGCGGACCGCAGGGGCCGGACAGCAATCAGCCCCAGCATTTT. It specifies CASGPQGPDSNQPQHF. Variable domain in full (rest from reference TRBV7-2 and TRBJ1-5): GAGVSQSPSNKVTEKGKDVELRCDPISGHTALYWYRQSLGQGLEFLIYFQGNSAPDKSGLPSDRFSAERTGGSVSTLTIQRTQQEDSAVYLCASGPQGPDSNQPQHFGDGTRLSIL.

The chain carries TRBV25-1 and TRBJ2-5; TRBD1 might be the D (5 bases). The CDR3 has 14 amino acids. V lost 0 bases, J lost 5 bases, and 10 bases lay in between. CDR1 and CDR2 (germline): MGHDK, SYGVNS. DNA of the CDR3: TGTGCCAGCAGTGAATACCAGGGTCTTGAGACCCAGTACTTC. It translates to CASSEYQGLETQYF.

The chain is built from TRBV5-4 and TRBJ1-6; 7 bases fit TRBD1. V shed 1 base, J shed 10 bases, and the junction held 5 bases outside the gene matches. The CDR3 contains 14 residues. The V gene's germline CDR1 is SGHNT and CDR2 YYREEE (reference sequence). The CDR3 loop reads CASSLTGVGSPLHF. CDR3 DNA: TGTGCCAGCAGCTTGACAGGGGTAGGGTCACCCCTCCACTTT.

The V gene is TRBV5-1, the J gene TRBJ2-5; maybe TRBD2 (5 bases). V lost 4 bases, J lost 5 bases, and 12 bases lay in between. Germline CDR1 reads SGHRS; CDR2 reads YFSETQ. The CDR3 covers 13 residues. The CDR3 DNA follows: TGCGCCAGCAGCCCGGGATGGGAGGAGACCCAGTACTTC. This codes for CASSPGWEETQYF.

The V gene is TRBV27, the J gene TRBJ2-7; the D gene is possibly TRBD1 (7 bases). V was pared by 10 bases and J by 0 bases, with 10 bases between. The V gene's germline CDR1 is MNHEY and CDR2 SMNVEV (reference sequence). The CDR3 has 12 amino acids. CDR3 sequence (DNA): TGTGCCACGGGGGACAGCTCCTACGAGCAGTACTTC. Its protein product is CATGDSSYEQYF.

The chain links TRBV30 to TRBJ1-1; D might be TRBD1 (6 bases). V was shortened by 5 bases and J by 2 bases, with 9 bases between the two germline ends. Germline CDR1 reads GTSNPN; CDR2 reads SVGIG (reference sequence). This CDR3 has 12 residues. In DNA, the CDR3 is TGTGCCTGGGGGACACCTAACACTGAAGCTTTCTTT. Its protein is CAWGTPNTEAFF.

V usage is TRBV5-1 and J usage is TRBJ2-1; TRBD2 aligns across 7 bases. V trimming: 0 bases; J trimming: 4 bases; junction bases outside the gene matches: 4. Germline V gene lookup returns CDR1 SGHRS and CDR2 YFSETQ. The CDR3 consists of 15 residues. The chain's CDR3 is CASSLATSVYNEQFF. CDR3 DNA: TGCGCCAGCAGCTTGGCTACTAGCGTTTACAATGAGCAGTTCTTC.

J is TRBJ1-1 and V is TRBV2; 8 bases are a match to TRBD1. V shed 6 bases, J shed 4 bases, and the junction held 4 bases outside the gene matches. The CDR3 is 13 amino acids. The V gene's germline CDR1 is SNHLY and CDR2 FYNNEI. The CDR3, as DNA: TGTGCCAGCAGCGGGGACAGGCTCACTGAAGCTTTCTTT. Protein product: CASSGDRLTEAFF.

The gene calls are TRBV4-3 and TRBJ2-7, with a possible D match to TRBD1 (6 bases). CDR1 and CDR2 (germline): LGHNA, YSLEER. Trimming pared 3 bases from V and 4 bases from J, leaving 10 bases between. This CDR3 is built from 13 residues. DNA for the CDR3: TGCGCCAGCAGCCAGGACAGACGTTACGAGCAGTACTTC. Protein sequence: CASSQDRRYEQYF.

The chain couples TRBV10-3 to TRBJ2-2, with TRBD1 identical over 8 bases. This CDR3 is built from 15 residues. CDR1 is ENHRY and CDR2 is SYGVKD in the germline V gene. Trimming removed 3 bases from V and 5 bases from J; junction bases left unmatched: 5. The CDR3 nucleotides are TGTGCCATCAGTGAATCAGGGGGCAGTACCGGGGAGCTGTTTTTT. This gives the protein CAISESGGSTGELFF.

V usage is TRBV27 and J usage is TRBJ2-7, with TRBD2 as a possible D gene (5 bases). The CDR3 length is 11 residues. Trimming took off 8 bases at V and 3 bases at J, with 8 bases between the two ends. Germline lookup yields CDR1 MNHEY and CDR2 SMNVEV (reference sequence). CDR3 in amino acids: CASGSLYEQYF. The CDR3 DNA sequence: TGTGCCAGCGGGAGCCTCTACGAGCAGTACTTC.

This chain connects TRBV30 to TRBJ1-4; TRBD1 might be the D (6 bases). Between the trimmed V and J ends, which lost 7 bases and 7 bases, there was a span of 16 bases. Germline V gene lookup returns CDR1 GTSNPN and CDR2 SVGIG (reference sequence). The CDR3 sequence is 13 residues long. CDR3 nucleotide sequence: TGTGCCTCGGTGAGAGGACAGCTTGAAAAACTGTTTTTT. This gives the protein CASVRGQLEKLFF.

This chain uses TRBV20-1 with TRBJ2-7; possibly TRBD1 for D (5 bases). The CDR3 has 11 residues. The ends were cut back, 3 bases at V and 4 bases at J, with 7 bases in the middle. Germline V gene sequence: CDR1 DFQATT, CDR2 SNEGSKA (reference sequence). CDR3 coding DNA: TGCAGTGCTAGTCCAGGGTACGAGCAGTACTTC. It is translated as CSASPGYEQYF.

This chain joins TRBV7-2 and TRBJ1-5, with D perhaps TRBD1 (5 bases). Trimming removed 2 bases at V and 3 bases at J, with 8 bases between. CDR3 length equals 14 residues. Germline-derived CDR1 and CDR2 are SGHTA and FQGNSA. The CDR3 spells CASSLTGPNQPQHF. Here the CDR3 DNA reads TGTGCCAGCAGCTTAACAGGCCCCAATCAGCCCCAGCATTTT.

V gene TRBV18 combines with J gene TRBJ1-4, with D maybe TRBD1 (5 bases). Germline loops: CDR1 KGHSH, CDR2 LQKENI. The V and J ends lost 0 bases and 7 bases respectively, with 12 bases between them. This CDR3 is built from 15 residues. CDR3 protein: CASSPPTVGLEKLFF. The CDR3 DNA reads as TGTGCCAGCTCACCACCGACTGTGGGGCTTGAAAAACTGTTTTTT. The variable domain in full, completed from reference TRBV18 and TRBJ1-4, reads NAGVMQNPRHLVRRRGQEARLRCSPMKGHSHVYWYRQLPEEGLKFMVYLQKENIIDESGMPKERFSAEFPKEGPSILRIQQVVRGDSAAYFCASSPPTVGLEKLFFGSGTQLSVL.

The rearrangement links TRBV5-6 to TRBJ1-2; 7 nucleotides align to TRBD1. There are 14 residues in the CDR3. The V gene end was trimmed by 4 bases and the J gene end by 5 bases; junction bases not matched to a gene: 8. CDR1 is SGHDT, CDR2 YYEEEE, per germline. The CDR3 region is CASSLRGALYGYTF. CDR3 DNA sequence: TGTGCCAGCAGCCTCAGGGGGGCTTTGTATGGCTACACCTTC.

In the case of this clone: This sample includes further DNA sequences coding for the same CDR3. This sequence joins TRBV9 and TRBJ2-1; 9 bases map to TRBD2. The CDR3 consists of 20 residues. Trimming at V came to 0 bases and at J to 3 bases, leaving 16 bases not matched to a gene. CDR1 and CDR2 (germline): SGDLS, YYNGEE. This CDR3 is CASSVAPSGLAGRVYNEQFF. The CDR3 DNA reads as TGTGCCAGCAGCGTAGCCCCCTCGGGGCTAGCGGGAAGGGTCTACAATGAGCAGTTCTTC.

This clone has just a few counts. The J gene is TRBJ1-1, the V gene TRBV4-3; the D gene is possibly TRBD1 (6 bases). The V and J ends lost 3 bases and 2 bases respectively, with 13 bases between them. The CDR3 is 15 amino acids. Germline V CDR1 and CDR2: LGHNA, YSLEER. The CDR3 protein is CASSHLTGANTEAFF. CDR3 in DNA: TGCGCCAGCAGCCACCTGACAGGAGCAAACACTGAAGCTTTCTTT.

About this clone: The same CDR3 can be traced to other DNA sequences in this sample. This chain links TRBV30 with TRBJ1-4, with 7 bases lining up with TRBD1. With 1 base clipped from V and 8 bases from J, the junction kept 4 bases outside the gene matches. Germline-derived CDR1 and CDR2 are GTSNPN and SVGIG (reference sequence). The CDR3 runs 13 residues. CDR3 nucleotides: TGTGCCTGGAGTGAGGGGGCTGGGGAAAAACTGTTTTTT. Translating gives CAWSEGAGEKLFF.

This clone appeared a few times. The rearrangement joins TRBV19 to TRBJ2-3; TRBD2 matches at 12 bases. CDR1 is LNHDA and CDR2 is SQIVND in the germline V gene (reference sequence). V lost 4 bases and J lost 4; bases outside the gene matches: 6. This CDR3 contains 16 residues. DNA for the CDR3: TGTGCCAGTAGTAGGGCTAGCGGGGGGGGTGCAGATACGCAGTATTTT. Protein: CASSRASGGGADTQYF.

The chain couples TRBV5-3 to TRBJ2-5; 10 positions match TRBD2. TRBV5-3 is an ORF, and what it does is uncertain. The junction had 15 bases not matched to a gene; V was cut back by 2 bases and J by 2 bases. This CDR3 has 19 residues. The CDR3, as DNA: TGTGCCAGAAGCTTTCTCCCCCACCCTAGCGGGGGAAAACAAGAGACCCAGTACTTC. This sequence encodes CARSFLPHPSGGKQETQYF.

The genes are TRBV2 and TRBJ1-1; 10 bases fit TRBD1. The V gene end was trimmed by 5 bases and the J gene end by 4 bases; junction bases not matched to a gene: 4. This CDR3 comprises 14 residues. Germline CDR1 is SNHLY and CDR2 is FYNNEI. DNA of the CDR3: TGTGCCAGCAGTCCTGACAGGGGGCCCACTGAAGCTTTCTTT. This gives the protein CASSPDRGPTEAFF.

The gene calls are TRBV28 and TRBJ1-6; D is unresolved. Germline values: CDR1 MDHEN, CDR2 SYDVKM. V was shortened by 0 bases and J by 5 bases, with 8 bases between the two germline ends. The CDR3 loop spans 15 amino acids. The CDR3 region is CASSLWRKHNSPLHF. The CDR3 coding sequence is TGTGCCAGCAGTTTATGGCGGAAACATAATTCACCCCTCCACTTT. Full variable domain (rest looked up from reference TRBV28 and TRBJ1-6): DVKVTQSSRYLVKRTGEKVFLECVQDMDHENMFWYRQDPGLGLRLIYFSYDVKMKEKGDIPEGYSVSREKKERFSLILESASTNQTSMYLCASSLWRKHNSPLHFGNGTRLTVT.

The rearrangement links TRBV5-5 to TRBJ2-7; D might be TRBD2 (6 bases). Germline V gene sequence: CDR1 SGHKS, CDR2 YYEKEE (reference sequence). The V end was cut by 5 bases, the J end by 2 bases, with 14 bases between. The CDR3 extends over 14 amino acids. The CDR3 bases are TGTGCCAGCAGGCCGCCGGAGGGACCCTACGAGCAGTACTTC. Protein: CASRPPEGPYEQYF.

The gene calls are TRBV4-2 and TRBJ2-2; D ambiguous. Deletions cut 1 base from V and 2 bases from J, with 5 bases between. Germline CDR1 LGHNA, CDR2 YNFKEQ. The CDR3 length is 14 residues. CDR3 sequence reads: CASSQVTNTGELFF. The CDR3, as DNA: TGTGCCAGCAGCCAAGTGACAAACACCGGGGAGCTGTTTTTT.

The chain couples TRBV13 to TRBJ2-1; D may be TRBD1 (5 bases). CDR3 length: 14 residues. Trimming shortened V by 1 base and J by 3 bases, and 7 bases separated the two germline ends. CDR1 and CDR2 from the germline V gene are PRHDT and FYEKMQ (reference sequence). In nucleotides, the CDR3 is TGTGCCAGCAGCTTAGCGGACAACTACAATGAGCAGTTCTTC. Residues: CASSLADNYNEQFF.

The chain is built from TRBV5-1 and TRBJ1-1, with D possibly being TRBD1 (5 bases). This CDR3 contains 16 residues. Per germline, CDR1 SGHRS and CDR2 YFSETQ. V lost 3 bases and J 2 bases, leaving 17 bases between the germline ends. CDR3 in DNA: TGCGCCAGCAGCTCGATCTCTGACAGACCAAACACTGAAGCTTTCTTT. This sequence encodes CASSSISDRPNTEAFF. The full variable domain, rest sourced from reference TRBV5-1 and TRBJ1-1, is KAGVTQTPRYLIKTRGQQVTLSCSPISGHRSVSWYQQTPGQGLQFLFEYFSETQRNKGNFPGRFSGRQFSNSRSEMNVSTLELGDSALYLCASSSISDRPNTEAFFGQGTRLTVV.

The CDR3 DNA sequence: TGCGCCAGCAGCCAAGGACTAGCGGGGGGAGACATTCAGTACTTC. Its protein product is CASSQGLAGGDIQYF. The rearrangement links TRBV4-3 to TRBJ2-4, with TRBD2 matching 13 bases. In germline, CDR1 is LGHNA, CDR2 YSLEER. V lost 1 base to trimming and J lost 8 bases; unmatched junction nucleotides: 2. The length of the CDR3 is 15 residues.